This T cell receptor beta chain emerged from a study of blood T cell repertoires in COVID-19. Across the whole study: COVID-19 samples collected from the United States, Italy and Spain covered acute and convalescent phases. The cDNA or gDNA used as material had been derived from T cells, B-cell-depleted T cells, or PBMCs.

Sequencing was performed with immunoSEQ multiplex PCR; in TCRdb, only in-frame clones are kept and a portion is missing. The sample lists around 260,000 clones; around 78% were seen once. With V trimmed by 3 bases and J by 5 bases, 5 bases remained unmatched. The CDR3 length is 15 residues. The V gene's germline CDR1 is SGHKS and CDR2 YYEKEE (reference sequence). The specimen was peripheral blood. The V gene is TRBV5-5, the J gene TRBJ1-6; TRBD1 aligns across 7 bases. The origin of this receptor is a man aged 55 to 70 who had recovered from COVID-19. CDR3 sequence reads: CASSSTGIDNSPLHF. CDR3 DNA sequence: TGTGCCAGCAGCTCGACAGGGATTGATAATTCACCCCTCCACTTT.